These 28 T cell receptor beta chains came from one sample sequenced in a study of blood T cell repertoires in COVID-19 (dated by TCRdb to between 2020 and 2021). The library was produced with the immunoSEQ multiplex PCR assay. Imported from immuneACCESS, the table was reduced by TCRdb to in-frame sequences with V and J called. These copies leave out some clones; in studies compared against another copy, an unresolved V gene accounts for under half, and the cause of the remainder is not known. The sample includes 40,000 to 60,000 clones, with around 84% observed a single time. In total, the top ten clones hold about 4.2% of the sample. Sample: peripheral blood. All receptors derive from an elderly man with active COVID-19.

The chain employs TRBV24-1 and TRBJ1-5; D is perhaps TRBD1 (6 bases). Germline lookup yields CDR1 KGHDR and CDR2 SFDVKD. The CDR3 is 14 amino acids. V shed 10 bases and J shed 5 bases, with 17 bases lying between them. The CDR3 coding sequence is TGTGCCACGGGACACTCACAGCTAGATCAGCCCCAGCATTTT. The encoded protein is CATGHSQLDQPQHF.

The genes are TRBV7-9 and TRBJ1-3; 7 bases align to TRBD1. Trimming removed 5 bases from V and 2 bases from J; junction bases left unmatched: 9. The V gene's germline CDR1 is SEHNR and CDR2 FQNEAQ (reference sequence). The CDR3 runs 16 residues. The CDR3 DNA sequence: TGTGCCAGCAGCAATACCGGACAGGCAACTGGAAACACCATATATTTT. This translates into CASSNTGQATGNTIYF.

The DNA for the CDR3 is TGTGCCATCGATCCGCCGGGACAAGAGACCCAGTACTTC. Encoded protein: CAIDPPGQETQYF. This chain joins TRBV2 and TRBJ2-5, with D maybe TRBD2 (5 bases). The CDR3 runs to 13 residues. Between the trimmed V and J ends, which lost 10 bases and 2 bases, there was a span of 14 bases. The germline gives CDR1 SNHLY, CDR2 FYNNEI.

DNA for the CDR3: TGTGCCACCAGTGCTGCGGGAGAACGACAGCCCCAGCATTTT. It translates to CATSAAGERQPQHF. The V gene is TRBV24-1, the J gene TRBJ1-5; D call uncertain. V was cut by 5 bases and J by 7 bases, with 14 bases left in between. Germline values: CDR1 KGHDR, CDR2 SFDVKD. This CDR3 contains 14 residues.

This clone has a single count. The rearrangement joins TRBV29-1 to TRBJ2-1, with D unclear. The V end lost 5 bases, the J end lost 12 bases, and 11 bases lay between the germline ends. Germline V gives CDR1 SQVTM, CDR2 ANQGSEA. This CDR3 comprises 10 residues. CDR3 bases: TGCAGCGTTCGGGTGAATCTGCAGTTCTTC. As protein: CSVRVNLQFF.

The V and J genes are TRBV30 and TRBJ2-7; 11 nucleotides align to TRBD2. Germline V lookup: CDR1 GTSNPN, CDR2 SVGIG (reference sequence). The CDR3 has 17 residues. V was pared by 1 base and J by 5 bases, with 13 bases of the junction left unmatched. Here the CDR3 reads CAWSGGSGTSGQNEQYF. The CDR3, as DNA: TGTGCCTGGAGTGGTGGATCCGGGACTAGCGGACAGAACGAGCAGTACTTC.

The rearrangement joins TRBV27 to TRBJ2-4; 9 nucleotides match TRBD1. The CDR3 covers 14 residues. Germline CDR1 is MNHEY and CDR2 is SMNVEV (reference sequence). Trimming cost V 6 bases and J 8 bases; bases outside gene matches: 8. CDR3 in amino acids: CASRPTGGRDIQYF. CDR3 nucleotides: TGTGCCAGCAGACCAACAGGGGGCAGGGACATTCAGTACTTC.

This clone came up once. The chain recombines TRBV7-2 with TRBJ1-2, with 9 positions matching TRBD1. The CDR3 runs to 14 residues. Germline values: CDR1 SGHTA, CDR2 FQGNSA. With 4 bases clipped from V and 5 bases from J, the junction kept 5 bases outside the gene matches. CDR3 protein: CASSSFGTGYGYTF. CDR3 coding DNA: TGTGCCAGCAGCTCCTTCGGGACAGGGTATGGCTACACCTTC.

The genes are TRBV7-2 and TRBJ2-1, with 9 bases fitting TRBD2. This CDR3 comprises 15 residues. The germline V gene encodes CDR1 SGHTA and CDR2 FQGNSA. Trimming removed 5 bases from V and 6 bases from J; junction bases left unmatched: 8. CDR3 sequence: CASSTRLADTNEQFF. The DNA of the CDR3 is TGTGCCAGCAGCACCAGACTAGCGGACACCAATGAGCAGTTCTTC.

V gene TRBV27 combines with J gene TRBJ2-7, with TRBD2 matching over 9 bases. CDR3 size: 16 residues. The trim removed 5 bases at V and 4 bases at J, leaving 12 bases unmatched. Germline V gene lookup returns CDR1 MNHEY and CDR2 SMNVEV (reference sequence). CDR3 loop: CASSPRPAGGLYEQYF. For the CDR3, the DNA is TGTGCCAGCAGTCCCAGGCCAGCGGGAGGTCTTTACGAGCAGTACTTC.

This clone has a handful of counts. The gene calls are TRBV4-3 and TRBJ1-1, with a tentative D call TRBD1 (6 bases). Germline loops: CDR1 LGHNA, CDR2 YSLEER. The CDR3 extends over 15 amino acids. Trimming left V 1 base short and J 4 bases short, with 13 bases between. The CDR3 DNA is TGCGCCAGCAGCCAAGTACAGGGAACGGCCACTGAAGCTTTCTTT. Residues: CASSQVQGTATEAFF.

This chain links TRBV6-6 with TRBJ2-7; 7 nucleotides align to TRBD2. Looked up from germline, CDR1 is MNHNY and CDR2 is SVGAGI (reference sequence). Unmatched junction bases numbered 8, after V lost 0 bases and J lost 3 bases. The CDR3 is 16 amino acids. The CDR3 DNA is TGTGCCAGCAGTTACTCCGAGCTGGGGGGGAGCTACGAGCAGTACTTC. It translates to CASSYSELGGSYEQYF.

The chain recombines TRBV28 with TRBJ2-4; 12 bases are a match to TRBD1. The germline V gene encodes CDR1 MDHEN and CDR2 SYDVKM. The CDR3 is 16 amino acids. J lost 7 bases, V lost 3 bases, and 7 bases had no gene match. The CDR3, as DNA: TGTGCCAGCAGTTTGGCGGGACAGGGGGCGCGGAACATTCAGTACTTC. Amino acids: CASSLAGQGARNIQYF.

The chain uses TRBV5-8 and TRBJ1-1; D is unclear. Per the germline V gene, CDR1 is SGHTS and CDR2 is YDEGEE. CDR3 length: 14 residues. Trimming shortened V by 0 bases and J by 5 bases, and 11 bases separated the two germline ends. The CDR3 here is CASSLDSSRTEAFF. The DNA of the CDR3 is TGTGCCAGCAGCTTGGATTCATCGCGAACTGAAGCTTTCTTT.

This rearrangement joins TRBV25-1 to TRBJ1-1, with 7 bases fitting TRBD1. The V gene end was trimmed by 6 bases and the J gene end by 5 bases; junction bases not matched to a gene: 9. CDR1 and CDR2 from the germline V gene are MGHDK and SYGVNS. CDR3 length: 14 amino acids. The CDR3 DNA reads as TGTGCCAGCAGACCGACAGGGTCTGGAACTGAAGCTTTCTTT. Translating gives CASRPTGSGTEAFF.

The chain carries TRBV30 and TRBJ1-5; D is perhaps TRBD1 (5 bases). Germline assignment: CDR1 GTSNPN and CDR2 SVGIG (reference sequence). The CDR3 extends over 15 amino acids. Trimming took off 0 bases at V and 0 bases at J, with 9 bases between the two ends. The CDR3 loop reads CAWSVKGNSNQPQHF. CDR3 sequence (DNA): TGTGCCTGGAGTGTAAAGGGGAATAGCAATCAGCCCCAGCATTTT.

The chain couples TRBV28 to TRBJ2-7; 9 bases are shared with TRBD1. V dropped 7 bases and J dropped 1; count of bases not matched to a gene: 5. This CDR3 comprises 14 residues. Germline-derived CDR1 and CDR2 are MDHEN and SYDVKM. CDR3 amino acids: CASISGTGSYEQYF. CDR3 in DNA: TGTGCCAGCATCTCAGGGACAGGGTCCTACGAGCAGTACTTC.

The chain is built from TRBV7-2 and TRBJ2-1, with 12 bases fitting TRBD2. Unmatched junction bases numbered 9, after V lost 5 bases and J lost 4 bases. CDR3 length: 17 residues. CDR1 is SGHTA and CDR2 is FQGNSA in the germline V gene. The CDR3 protein is CASSPPRTSGEYNEQFF. In nucleotides, the CDR3 is TGTGCCAGCAGCCCGCCAAGGACTAGCGGGGAGTACAATGAGCAGTTCTTC.

J is TRBJ2-7 and V is TRBV10-3; 9 nucleotides agree with TRBD1. Trimming cost V 5 bases and J 3 bases; bases outside gene matches: 8. This CDR3 has 15 amino acids. CDR1 and CDR2 (germline): ENHRY, SYGVKD. CDR3 amino acids: CAISQWDRASYEQYF. The CDR3 coding sequence is TGTGCCATCAGTCAGTGGGACAGGGCTAGCTACGAGCAGTACTTC.

The chain employs TRBV2 and TRBJ1-1; no clear D. Trimming removed 6 bases from V and 3 bases from J, with 14 bases in between. Germline assignment: CDR1 SNHLY and CDR2 FYNNEI. The CDR3 is 14 amino acids. CDR3: CASSETPGDTEAFF. CDR3 nucleotide sequence: TGTGCCAGCAGCGAGACTCCCGGGGACACTGAAGCTTTCTTT.

CDR3 nucleotides: TGTGCCAGCAGCTTAGCAGTGGGACCCGGGACAGGGTCGTTCTACGAGCAGTACTTC. This sequence encodes CASSLAVGPGTGSFYEQYF. V gene TRBV11-2 combines with J gene TRBJ2-7; 9 positions agree with TRBD1. V shed 1 base, J shed 3 bases, and the junction held 16 bases outside the gene matches. The CDR3 sequence is 19 residues long. Germline assignment: CDR1 SGHAT and CDR2 FQNNGV.

This clone has a single count. This chain connects TRBV4-1 to TRBJ2-1, with 9 positions matching TRBD1. The CDR3 totals 16 residues. CDR1 and CDR2 from the germline V gene are MGHRA and YSYEKL. V lost 2 bases, J lost 7 bases, and 9 bases stayed unmatched. CDR3 sequence: CASSQTGTGHGNEQFF. In DNA form, the CDR3 reads TGCGCCAGCAGCCAAACCGGGACAGGGCACGGTAATGAGCAGTTCTTC.

This clone was observed a single time. This chain links TRBV30 with TRBJ2-3, with 7 bases identical to TRBD2. CDR3 length: 14 amino acids. Per germline, CDR1 GTSNPN and CDR2 SVGIG (reference sequence). V lost 3 bases and J lost 2; bases outside the gene matches: 5. This CDR3 is CAWRAGVITDTQYF. The CDR3 region has the DNA TGTGCCTGGAGGGCGGGAGTAATCACAGATACGCAGTATTTT.

This clone was seen a single time. V is TRBV27 and J is TRBJ1-2; D gene uncertain. Trimming took off 0 bases at V and 5 bases at J, with 7 bases between the two ends. CDR3 length: 13 residues. Germline loops: CDR1 MNHEY, CDR2 SMNVEV (reference sequence). The CDR3 sequence is CASSLSEGYGYTF. The CDR3 coding sequence is TGTGCCAGCAGTTTATCGGAGGGTTATGGCTACACCTTC.

The CDR3: CASSLLAASTDTQYF. DNA of the CDR3: TGTGCCAGCAGTTTACTAGCGGCCAGCACAGATACGCAGTATTTT. This chain uses TRBV7-2 with TRBJ2-3; TRBD2 agrees at 8 bases. The CDR3 extends over 15 amino acids. With V trimmed by 6 bases and J by 0 bases, 5 bases remained unmatched. Germline CDR1 SGHTA, CDR2 FQGNSA.

This sequence joins TRBV19 and TRBJ2-7; TRBD1 matches at 9 bases. The V segment lost 5 bases and the J segment 5 bases; nucleotides outside the gene matches: 10. The CDR3 spans 15 residues. Germline values: CDR1 LNHDA, CDR2 SQIVND (reference sequence). As DNA, the CDR3 is TGTGCCAGTAGTGCGGGACAGGGTTTTGCGGACGAGCAGTACTTC. It is translated as CASSAGQGFADEQYF. Supplemented by reference TRBV19 and TRBJ2-7, the full variable domain reads DGGITQSPKYLFRKEGQNVTLSCEQNLNHDAMYWYRQDPGQGLRLIYYSQIVNDFQKGDIAEGYSVSREKKESFPLTVTSAQKNPTAFYLCASSAGQGFADEQYFGPGTRLTVT.

This clone was picked up a small number of times. CDR3 residues: CASSPGGNTDTQYF. The CDR3 DNA follows: TGTGCCAGCTCTCCTGGCGGGAACACAGATACGCAGTATTTT. The V and J genes are TRBV7-3 and TRBJ2-3; a weak D match, TRBD2 (6 bases). This CDR3 is built from 14 residues. In germline, CDR1 is SGHTA, CDR2 FQGTGA. Between the trimmed V and J ends, which lost 8 bases and 2 bases, there was a span of 14 bases. The variable domain in full, with the rest retrieved from reference TRBV7-3 and TRBJ2-3, is GAGVSQTPSNKVTEKGKYVELRCDPISGHTALYWYRQSLGQGPEFLIYFQGTGAADDSGLPNDRFFAVRPEGSVSTLKIQRTERGDSAVYLCASSPGGNTDTQYFGPGTRLTVL.

In nucleotides, the CDR3 is TGTGCCAGCAGCCAAGATAGGAGTATCTCCTACAATGAGCAGTTCTTC. Translated, it gives CASSQDRSISYNEQFF. The J gene is TRBJ2-1, the V gene TRBV3-1 (or the pseudogene TRBV3-2); D remains unclear. Germline V gene sequence: CDR1 LGHDT, CDR2 YNNKEL (reference sequence). CDR3 length: 16 residues. Trimming stripped 0 bases from V and 0 bases from J, with 9 bases between.